Below, 3 T cell receptor beta chains from the same sample are listed, as sequenced in a study of T cells after yellow fever vaccination. TCRdb passed the 5' RACE reads through MiXCR, listing each CDR3 protein once. The table lists some 240,000 distinct CDR3 sequences, 3% to 4% of them singletons. The material sequenced was CD4+ T cells sorted from PBMCs, taken 10 days after the yellow fever booster vaccination. These receptors were taken from a man aged 18 to 29 who received the YFV17D yellow fever vaccine.

This clonotype was seen ten or more times. CDR3 residues: CSVCALNTEAFF. The CDR3 DNA sequence: TGCAGCGTTTGTGCTTTAAACACTGAAGCTTTCTTT. The chain uses TRBV29-1 and TRBJ1-1, with unresolved D. Trimming pared 5 bases from V and 2 bases from J, leaving 9 bases between. The CDR3 consists of 12 residues. The V gene's germline CDR1 is SQVTM and CDR2 ANQGSEA.

This clonotype has only a few counts. V gene TRBV5-1 combines with J gene TRBJ2-4; no firm D call. Between the trimmed V and J ends, which lost 4 bases and 6 bases, there was a span of 14 bases. The germline CDR1 and CDR2 sequences are SGHRS and YFSETQ. The CDR3 has 14 residues. CDR3 sequence: CASSASTATNIQYF. CDR3 DNA sequence: TGCGCCAGCAGCGCGAGCACGGCAACAAACATTCAGTACTTC.

This clonotype came up a few times. The chain uses TRBV7-2 and TRBJ2-7, with D perhaps matching TRBD1 or TRBD2 (5 bases each). The CDR3 sequence is 15 residues long. CDR1 and CDR2 (germline): SGHTA, FQGNSA. The V gene lost 3 bases and the J gene lost 9 bases, with 21 bases spanning the gap. The CDR3 sequence: CASSFSHTGPGAQYF. As DNA, the CDR3 is TGTGCCAGCAGCTTCAGCCACACGGGGCCTGGGGCGCAGTACTTC.